These 7 T cell receptor beta chains were sequenced from one sample in a study of B cell selection in AIRE deficiency. The data were produced by immunoSEQ multiplex PCR, yet TCRdb's version contains in-frame clones alone and is incomplete. The sample has roughly 25,000 clones; approximately 97% are singletons. The sorted conventional CD4 T cells were gated as CD4+CD127+. Sequenced sample: conventional CD4+ T cells sorted from PBMCs. Receptors originate from a human donor with AIRE deficiency.

This sequence joins TRBV29-1 and TRBJ2-7, with no clear D. CDR1 is SQVTM, CDR2 ANQGSEA, per germline. The CDR3 length is 15 residues. Trimming took off 1 base at V and 6 bases at J, with 19 bases between the two ends. This CDR3 is CSVEAGLPRLGEQYF. The CDR3, as DNA: TGCAGCGTTGAAGCTGGGCTACCTCGTCTGGGCGAGCAGTACTTC.

The J gene is TRBJ1-1, the V gene TRBV6-6; D may be TRBD1 (5 bases). The V gene's germline CDR1 is MNHNY and CDR2 SVGAGI (reference sequence). Trimming removed 2 bases at V and 3 bases at J, with 16 bases between. The CDR3 extends over 16 amino acids. As DNA, the CDR3 is TGTGCCAGCAGTTACAGCAGGGCGGGGGGGTACACTGAAGCTTTCTTT. Translated, it gives CASSYSRAGGYTEAFF.

In this sample, this clone turned up once. The chain is built from TRBV30 and TRBJ2-2, with D possibly called TRBD1 or TRBD2 (5 bases each). This CDR3 is 17 amino acids long. CDR1 and CDR2 from the germline V gene are GTSNPN and SVGIG (reference sequence). The V end lost 0 bases, the J end lost 2 bases, and 16 bases lay between the germline ends. The CDR3 bases are TGTGCCTGGAGTGTAAGGTTGGGGACCAGAAACACCGGGGAGCTGTTTTTT. This gives the protein CAWSVRLGTRNTGELFF.

The chain recombines TRBV7-2 with TRBJ2-6, with 9 nucleotides matching TRBD1. After removal of 0 bases from V and 0 bases from J, the junction contained 12 bases not matched to a gene. The CDR3 totals 21 residues. The germline gives CDR1 SGHTA, CDR2 FQGNSA. The chain's CDR3 is CASSLAQQIGTGTSGANVLTF. CDR3 DNA: TGTGCCAGCAGCTTAGCGCAACAGATCGGGACAGGGACCTCTGGGGCCAACGTCCTGACTTTC.

This sequence joins TRBV9 and TRBJ1-3, with D tentatively TRBD1 (5 bases). This CDR3 contains 17 residues. With 0 bases removed from V and 0 bases from J, the gap between germline ends came to 13 bases. Germline CDR1 is SGDLS and CDR2 is YYNGEE. The CDR3 sequence: CASSVEGAVLSGNTIYF. The CDR3 DNA reads TGTGCCAGCAGCGTAGAAGGGGCAGTGCTCTCTGGAAACACCATATATTTT. The full variable domain, completed using reference TRBV9 and TRBJ1-3, is DSGVTQTPKHLITATGQRVTLRCSPRSGDLSVYWYQQSLDQGLQFLIQYYNGEERAKGNILERFSAQQFPDLHSELNLSSLELGDSALYFCASSVEGAVLSGNTIYFGEGSWLTVV.

The rearrangement uses TRBV2 and TRBJ2-1, with 8 bases aligning to TRBD2. Germline V gene lookup returns CDR1 SNHLY and CDR2 FYNNEI. This CDR3 is 17 amino acids long. V gave up 6 bases and J gave up 1 base; unmatched junction bases: 11. The CDR3 is CASRSGVGGESYNEQFF. CDR3 nucleotide sequence: TGTGCCAGCAGGTCTGGGGTCGGGGGGGAATCCTACAATGAGCAGTTCTTC.

This clone was counted once. The J gene is TRBJ1-4, the V gene TRBV4-3, with 11 bases identical to TRBD1. CDR1 is LGHNA, CDR2 YSLEER, per germline. The J segment lost 6 bases and the V segment lost 1 base, leaving 4 bases of the junction unmatched. This CDR3 region has 16 residues. The DNA of the CDR3 is TGCGCCAGCAGCCAAGGGACAGGGGGCGTGCATGAAAAACTGTTTTTT. Translation: CASSQGTGGVHEKLFF.